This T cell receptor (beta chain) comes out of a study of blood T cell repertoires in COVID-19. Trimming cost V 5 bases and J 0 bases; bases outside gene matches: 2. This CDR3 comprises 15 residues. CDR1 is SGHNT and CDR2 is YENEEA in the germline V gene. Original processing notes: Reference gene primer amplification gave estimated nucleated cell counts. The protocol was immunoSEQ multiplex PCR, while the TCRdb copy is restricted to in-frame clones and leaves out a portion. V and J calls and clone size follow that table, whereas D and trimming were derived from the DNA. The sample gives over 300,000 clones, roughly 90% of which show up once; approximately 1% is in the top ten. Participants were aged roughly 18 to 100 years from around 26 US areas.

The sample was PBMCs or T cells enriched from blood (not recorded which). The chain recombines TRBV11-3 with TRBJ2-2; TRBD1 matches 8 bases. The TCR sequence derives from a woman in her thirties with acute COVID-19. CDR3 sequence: CASSVGQANTGELFF. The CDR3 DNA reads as TGTGCCAGCAGCGTGGGACAGGCGAACACCGGGGAGCTGTTTTTT.